This record covers a single T cell receptor (beta chain). What it binds is not known. The sample comes from a study of T cells in narcolepsy. Background on the study: Healthy controls were enrolled alongside patients with narcolepsy type 1 or type 2. General observations from the study: No autoreactive T cell clone sequences appeared in some memory CD4+ repertoires. Blood of same and different patients, but not healthy controls, reportedly held recurring autoreactive clonotypes. Comparing one patient's CSF and blood CD4+ clonotypes highlighted HCRT- and TRIB2-specific autoreactive clonotypes.

Deletions cut 7 bases from V and 2 bases from J, with 9 bases between. CDR1 is SGHRS and CDR2 is YFSETQ in the germline V gene. This CDR3 contains 12 residues. The protocol was immunoSEQ multiplex PCR, while the TCRdb copy is restricted to in-frame clones and leaves out a portion. Of tens of thousands of clones listed, approximately 85% are singletons. Source material: memory (CD45RA-) CD4+ T cells from blood. This chain joins TRBV5-1 and TRBJ1-2, with D unclear. The sequence was collected from a human donor in good health. CDR3 nucleotides: TGCGCCAGCGGTAATCCGAACTATGGCTACACCTTC. Translation: CASGNPNYGYTF.